The next 9 T cell receptor beta chains were all read from a single sample in a study of blood T cell repertoires in COVID-19. Here immunoSEQ multiplex PCR was the method, and the copy in TCRdb shows in-frame clones only, minus some. The data show 140,000 or so clones, less than 90% seen once. Specimen: peripheral blood. The receptor source for this set is a human donor with COVID-19, enrolled during active disease. The donor label of this sample is uncertain.

This chain joins TRBV10-1 and TRBJ1-1; possibly TRBD1 for D (6 bases). Per germline, CDR1 WNHNN and CDR2 SYGVQD (reference sequence). V was trimmed by 6 bases and J by 3 bases, leaving 14 bases between them. This CDR3 comprises 14 residues. The chain's CDR3 is CASSPSGGHTEAFF. Here the CDR3 DNA reads TGCGCCAGCAGCCCCTCCGGGGGGCACACTGAAGCTTTCTTT.

DNA for the CDR3: TGTGCCAGCAGCGTAGGTCAGGGCCCCGGGGAGCTGTTTTTT. This sequence encodes CASSVGQGPGELFF. This sequence joins TRBV9 and TRBJ2-2, with a tentative D call TRBD1 (5 bases). The V gene lost 0 bases and the J gene lost 6 bases, with 9 bases spanning the gap. CDR1 SGDLS and CDR2 YYNGEE come from the germline V gene. The CDR3 loop spans 14 amino acids.

The chain carries TRBV27 and TRBJ1-2; a possible D gene is TRBD1 (6 bases). This CDR3 spans 16 amino acids. Germline CDR1 is MNHEY and CDR2 is SMNVEV (reference sequence). Trimming removed 3 bases from V and 4 bases from J, with 18 bases in between. CDR3 loop: CASSFTAPGAGYGYTF. The DNA for the CDR3 is TGTGCCAGCAGTTTCACGGCCCCAGGGGCTGGCTATGGCTACACCTTC.

This clone was counted only a few times. The rearrangement uses TRBV27 and TRBJ1-1; D unresolved. CDR3 length: 13 amino acids. CDR1 is MNHEY and CDR2 is SMNVEV in the germline V gene (reference sequence). V lost 1 base and J 4 bases, leaving 7 bases between the germline ends. The CDR3 loop reads CASSLWEGTEAFF. CDR3 sequence (DNA): TGTGCCAGCAGTTTATGGGAGGGCACTGAAGCTTTCTTT.

The chain is built from TRBV27 and TRBJ2-7, with 7 bases that match TRBD1. The germline gives CDR1 MNHEY, CDR2 SMNVEV (reference sequence). This CDR3 is 13 amino acids long. Trimming took 5 bases from V and 6 from J; bases not matched to a gene: 7. The CDR3 DNA is TGTGCCAGCAGTACGGACAGGACCTCCGAGCAGTACTTC. Translated: CASSTDRTSEQYF.

V and J are TRBV11-3 and TRBJ2-3; TRBD2 aligns across 15 bases. J was trimmed by 4 bases and V by 5 bases; bases with no gene match: 4. Germline CDR1 and CDR2: SGHNT and YENEEA. CDR3 length: 16 residues. This CDR3 reads CASSKGLAGGADTQYF. For the CDR3, the DNA is TGTGCCAGCAGCAAGGGACTAGCGGGAGGTGCAGATACGCAGTATTTT.

This clone occurred once. The J gene is TRBJ2-7, the V gene TRBV19; 9 bases are shared with TRBD1. Germline V gene sequence: CDR1 LNHDA, CDR2 SQIVND (reference sequence). CDR3 length equals 18 residues. V dropped 2 bases and J dropped 5; count of bases not matched to a gene: 16. The CDR3 coding sequence is TGTGCCAGTAGTATACGATTATGGGGTGGACAGGGGAAGAACGAGCAGTACTTC. Translated: CASSIRLWGGQGKNEQYF.

The genes are TRBV5-8 and TRBJ2-7; no firm D call. This CDR3 region has 14 residues. The germline V gene has CDR1 SGHTS and CDR2 YDEGEE. V lost 2 bases, J lost 3 bases, and 12 bases lay in between. The CDR3 nucleotides read TGTGCCAGCAGCTTTTCCGGGTTTGACTACGAGCAGTACTTC. It codes for CASSFSGFDYEQYF.

The rearrangement uses TRBV12-3 or TRBV12-4 and TRBJ2-2, with 7 bases fitting TRBD1. After removal of 7 bases from V and 6 bases from J, the junction contained 2 bases not matched to a gene. The CDR3 sequence is 12 residues long. In DNA, the CDR3 is TGTGCCAGCACCCAGGGGGCCGGGGAGCTGTTTTTT. This gives the protein CASTQGAGELFF.